This T cell receptor beta chain came from a study of control samples from healthy donors and cancer patients. In this sample, this clone turned up a few times. Trimming pared 2 bases from V and 3 bases from J, leaving 8 bases between. Germline V gives CDR1 MDHEN, CDR2 SYDVKM. This CDR3 spans 14 amino acids. The protocol was immunoSEQ multiplex PCR, while the TCRdb copy is restricted to in-frame clones and leaves out a portion. The sample shows some 120,000 clones, roughly 90% of them seen only once. The receptor's source is a middle-aged man in good health. This chain joins TRBV28 and TRBJ1-5; maybe TRBD1 (5 bases). Material for sequencing was blood. The CDR3 protein is CASSLGAHNQPQHF. CDR3 DNA: TGTGCCAGCAGTTTAGGGGCACACAATCAGCCCCAGCATTTT.